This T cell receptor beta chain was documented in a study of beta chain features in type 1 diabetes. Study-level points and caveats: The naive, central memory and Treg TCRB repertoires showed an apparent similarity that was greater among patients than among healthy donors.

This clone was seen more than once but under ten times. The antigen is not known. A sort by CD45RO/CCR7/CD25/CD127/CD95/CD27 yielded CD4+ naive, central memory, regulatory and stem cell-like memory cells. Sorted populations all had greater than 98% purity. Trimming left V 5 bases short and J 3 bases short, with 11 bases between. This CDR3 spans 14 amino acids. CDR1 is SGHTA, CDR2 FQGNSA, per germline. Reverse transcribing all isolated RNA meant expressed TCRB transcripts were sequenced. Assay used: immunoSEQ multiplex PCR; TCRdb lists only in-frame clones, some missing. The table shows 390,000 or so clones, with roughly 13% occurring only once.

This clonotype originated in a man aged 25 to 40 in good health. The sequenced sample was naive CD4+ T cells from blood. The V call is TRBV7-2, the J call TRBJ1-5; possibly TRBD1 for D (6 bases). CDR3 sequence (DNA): TGTGCCAGCAGCCATGGACAGTACAATCAGCCCCAGCATTTT. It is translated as CASSHGQYNQPQHF.